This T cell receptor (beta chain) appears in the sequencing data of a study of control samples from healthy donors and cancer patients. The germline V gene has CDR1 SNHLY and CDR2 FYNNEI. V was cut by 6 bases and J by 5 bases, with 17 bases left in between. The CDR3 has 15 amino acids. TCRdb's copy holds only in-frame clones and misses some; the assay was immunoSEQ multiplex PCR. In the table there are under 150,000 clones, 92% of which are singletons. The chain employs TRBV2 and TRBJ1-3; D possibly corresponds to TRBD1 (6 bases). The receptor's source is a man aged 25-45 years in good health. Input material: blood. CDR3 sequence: CASRTRDKGRNTIYF. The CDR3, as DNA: TGTGCCAGCAGAACCCGGGACAAAGGGCGAAACACCATATATTTT.